Listed below are T cell receptor beta chains from one sample, sequenced in a study of technical replicates of blood from a few donors. The protocol was immunoSEQ multiplex PCR, while the TCRdb copy is restricted to in-frame clones and leaves out a portion. The sample carries some 14,000 clones, approximately 88% recorded once. The sample consisted of PBMCs. These receptors all come from a human donor in good health. The CDR3 runs from the conserved cysteine through the conserved F or W. A D gene is named only where the DNA matches it firmly. The size of a clone is reported for some rows only, either as once, few or many, or as a class for expanded clones.

J gene,V gene,D gene,clone size,CDR3 DNA,CDR3 protein
TRBJ2-1,TRBV6-4,.,.,TGTGCCAGCAGTGAAGCCTACCACAATGAGCAGTTCTTC,CASSEAYHNEQFF
TRBJ1-1,TRBV11-3,TRBD1,.,TGTGCCAGCAGCCTTGGGACAGGGGAGAACACTGAAGCTTTCTTT,CASSLGTGENTEAFF
TRBJ2-3,TRBV5-6,TRBD2,.,TGTGCCAGCAGCATTCAAAGCGGGAGCGGCACAGATACGCAGTATTTT,CASSIQSGSGTDTQYF
TRBJ2-7,TRBV10-3,TRBD2,.,TGTGCCGTAGGAAACGCCGGGACTAGCGGCTACGAGCAGTACTTC,CAVGNAGTSGYEQYF
TRBJ1-5,TRBV6-5,.,once,TGTGCCAGCAGTTACTCAGCGAGCGGTAAGCAGCCCCAGCATTTT,CASSYSASGKQPQHF
TRBJ1-2,TRBV29-1,TRBD1,.,TGCAGCGTTCTGGCTCGGACAGGGGTTGGCTACACCTTC,CSVLARTGVGYTF
TRBJ2-3,TRBV7-9,.,.,TGTGCCACTCAGGGTTCAGATACGCAGTATTTT,CATQGSDTQYF
TRBJ2-5,TRBV29-1,.,.,TGCAGCGTCGCCCTTATGGGGGGAGACCAAGAGACCCAGTACTTC,CSVALMGGDQETQYF
TRBJ1-2,TRBV6-1,TRBD1,.,TGTGCCAGCAGTGAGATCGGACAGGTCCATTCAGATGGCTACACCTTC,CASSEIGQVHSDGYTF
TRBJ2-2,TRBV27,TRBD1,.,TGTGCCAGCAGCATCTTGACAGGGGGGGGCGGCGGGGAGCTGTTTTTT,CASSILTGGGGGELFF
TRBJ2-2,TRBV5-1,.,.,TGCGCCAGTCGTTATCGGCAGGCGAACACCGGGGAGCTGTTTTTT,CASRYRQANTGELFF
TRBJ2-7,TRBV11-2,TRBD1,.,TGTGCCAGCAGCGGACAGGGGGCTTTCGGGCAGTACTTC,CASSGQGAFGQYF
TRBJ2-7,TRBV7-2,TRBD2,.,TGTGCCAGCAGCTACGGACTAGCGGGACCCTACGAGCAGTACTTC,CASSYGLAGPYEQYF
TRBJ2-7,TRBV19,.,.,TGTGCCAGTAGTTCGGCAGGCTTCTACGAGCAGTACTTC,CASSSAGFYEQYF
TRBJ2-2,TRBV5-1,.,.,TGCGCCAGCAGCCAGGGACTTGGGGACACCGGGGAGCTGTTTTTT,CASSQGLGDTGELFF
TRBJ2-4,TRBV28,TRBD1,.,TGTGCCAGCAGTCCGCGGGACAGGGGTAGTTCCAAAAACATTCAGTACTTC,CASSPRDRGSSKNIQYF